A selection of T cell receptor beta chains follows, all from one sample in a study of T cell responses to AZD1222 COVID-19 vaccine. Assay used: immunoSEQ multiplex PCR; TCRdb lists only in-frame clones, some missing. This table has approximately 150,000 clones, roughly 89% appearing once. The source was peripheral blood, collected on day 0 of AZD1222 vaccination. The receptors here all came from an adult in good health. CDR3s include the opening cysteine and the closing phenylalanine or tryptophan. A D gene is named only where the DNA matches it firmly. Part of the rows lack a size; the others show once, few, many or a class for expanded clones.

>.|TRBJ2-1|TRBV29-1|.
TGCAGCGTGGAATGGCGGGAAACCTACAATGAGCAGTTCTTC
CSVEWRETYNEQFF
>.|TRBJ1-3|TRBV5-8|.
TGTGCCAGCAGCGGCCCCCCTGGAAACACCATATATTTT
CASSGPPGNTIYF
>TRBD1|TRBJ2-1|TRBV18|.
TGTGCCAGCTCACGACGACAGGGGGCGTCAATCAACAATGAGCAGTTCTTC
CASSRRQGASINNEQFF
>TRBD2|TRBJ2-1|TRBV24-1|few
TGTGCCACCAGTGATTCGGCGGGAGGGACCTACAATGAGCAGTTCTTC
CATSDSAGGTYNEQFF
>.|TRBJ2-7|TRBV12-3/TRBV12-4|once
TGTGCCAGTGGGGATTCTGTGAAGCAGTACTTC
CASGDSVKQYF
>.|TRBJ2-3|TRBV3-1/TRBV3-2|.
TGTGCCAGCAGCCACCGACAGTCAGATACGCAGTATTTT
CASSHRQSDTQYF
>.|TRBJ1-2|TRBV27|once
TGTGCCAGCAGTTTATCTCAGGGTTCCTATGGCTACACCTTC
CASSLSQGSYGYTF
>.|TRBJ1-4|TRBV29-1|once
TGCAGCGTTGTAAGGCGAGGATGGGGTGAAAAACTGTTTTTT
CSVVRRGWGEKLFF
>TRBD1|TRBJ2-7|TRBV30|.
TGTGCCTGGACGCCATCCGGGACAGCGAGCTCCTACGAGCAGTACTTC
CAWTPSGTASSYEQYF
>.|TRBJ2-5|TRBV7-2|.
TGTGCCAGCAGCTTAACCCCTCAAGAGACCCAGTACTTC
CASSLTPQETQYF
>.|TRBJ1-3|TRBV2|.
TGTGCCAGCAGAGAGAACCCCCGTTACTCTGGAAACACCATATATTTT
CASRENPRYSGNTIYF
>.|TRBJ2-7|TRBV2|.
TGTGCCAGCAGTGATAACCTTACCTACGAGCAGTACTTC
CASSDNLTYEQYF
>TRBD2|TRBJ2-7|TRBV30|.
TGTGCCTGGAGTAGTCGCGGGGGCTCCTACGAGCAGTACTTC
CAWSSRGGSYEQYF
>.|TRBJ2-7|TRBV7-2|.
TGTGCCAGCAGCGCCTCCGGGACTCCCGGGGCCTACGAGCAGTACTTC
CASSASGTPGAYEQYF
>.|TRBJ1-4|TRBV9|once
TGTGCCAGCAGCGTAGGGGACATGGAAGAAAAACTGTTTTTT
CASSVGDMEEKLFF
>.|TRBJ2-2|TRBV5-1|.
TGCGCCAGCAGCCCCCAGCGGTCGAACACCGGGGAGCTGTTTTTT
CASSPQRSNTGELFF
>.|TRBJ2-3|TRBV12-3/TRBV12-4|.
TGTGCCAGCAGTCCTGCGGATACGCAGTATTTT
CASSPADTQYF
>.|TRBJ2-6|TRBV11-2|.
TGTGCCAGCAGCTCCGGGGACCGCGTCATGGCCAACGTCCTGACTTTC
CASSSGDRVMANVLTF
>.|TRBJ2-6|TRBV18|.
TGTGCCAGCTCACCAGGATGGGAGACACTAGACTCTGGGGCCAACGTCCTGACTTTC
CASSPGWETLDSGANVLTF
>.|TRBJ2-3|TRBV12-5|.
TGTGCTAGTGGTTTGGTGAGAGTAGATACGCAGTATTTT
CASGLVRVDTQYF
>.|TRBJ1-6|TRBV15|.
TGTGCCACCAGCAGAGAAGGACGGTCTGGGGGTAATTCACCCCTCCACTTT
CATSREGRSGGNSPLHF
>.|TRBJ2-4|TRBV2|.
TGTGCCAGCAGTGAGGGACCCGCCAAAAACATTCAGTACTTC
CASSEGPAKNIQYF
>TRBD1|TRBJ2-1|TRBV18|.
TGTGCCAGCTCACCACAGGGGGCCGACTCCTACAATGAGCAGTTCTTC
CASSPQGADSYNEQFF
>TRBD1|TRBJ1-5|TRBV7-6|.
TGTGCCAGCAGCCTAGGGACAGGGAATAGCAATCAGCCCCAGCATTTT
CASSLGTGNSNQPQHF
>.|TRBJ1-1|TRBV3-1/TRBV3-2|.
TGTGCCAGCAGCCTTATAGGCGGTGAAGCTTTCTTT
CASSLIGGEAFF
>.|TRBJ1-2|TRBV3-1/TRBV3-2|.
TGTGCCAGCAGTCAGGACGGAACCTATGGCTACACCTTC
CASSQDGTYGYTF
>.|TRBJ1-1|TRBV10-3|.
TGTGCCACCAACCCCCGGGGGGAGACTGAAGCTTTCTTT
CATNPRGETEAFF
>TRBD1|TRBJ1-1|TRBV5-4|.
TGTGCCAGCAGCACCGTGGGACAGGGCAAGACTGAAGCTTTCTTT
CASSTVGQGKTEAFF